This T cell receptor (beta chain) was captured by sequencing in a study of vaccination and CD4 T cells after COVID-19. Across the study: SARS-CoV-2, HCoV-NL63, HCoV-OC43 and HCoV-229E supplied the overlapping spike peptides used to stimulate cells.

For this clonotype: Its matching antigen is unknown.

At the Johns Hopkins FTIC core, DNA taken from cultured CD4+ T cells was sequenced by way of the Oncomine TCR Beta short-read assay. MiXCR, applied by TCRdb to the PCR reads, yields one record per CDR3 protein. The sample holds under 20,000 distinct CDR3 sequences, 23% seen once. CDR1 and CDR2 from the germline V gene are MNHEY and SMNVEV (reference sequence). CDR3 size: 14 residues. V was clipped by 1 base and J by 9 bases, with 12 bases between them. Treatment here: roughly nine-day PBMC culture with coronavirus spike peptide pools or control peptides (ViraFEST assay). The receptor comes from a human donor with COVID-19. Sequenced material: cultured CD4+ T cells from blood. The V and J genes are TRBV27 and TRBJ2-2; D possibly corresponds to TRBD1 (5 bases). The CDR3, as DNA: TGTGCCAGCAGTTTATTTGCCAGGGCGCGGGAGCTGTTTTTT. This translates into CASSLFARARELFF.